The 30 T cell receptor beta chains in this list originate from one sample, sequenced in a study of T cell responses to AZD1222 COVID-19 vaccine. Some clones are missing from TCRdb's copy, which holds only in-frame ones; the method was immunoSEQ multiplex PCR. The sample has roughly 180,000 clones; 90% to 95% are singletons. This material consisted of peripheral blood, taken 28 days after the second AZD1222 dose. The receptors were sampled from an adult who received the AZD1222 COVID-19 vaccine.

The V call is TRBV7-2, the J call TRBJ2-4, with D possibly TRBD2 on 5 matching bases. The CDR3 spans 14 residues. The ends were cut back, 1 base at V and 8 bases at J, with 12 bases in the middle. Germline V gives CDR1 SGHTA, CDR2 FQGNSA. CDR3 protein: CASSLEGASYIQYF. The CDR3 DNA follows: TGTGCCAGCAGCTTAGAGGGAGCTAGCTACATTCAGTACTTC.

The V and J genes are TRBV19 and TRBJ1-1, with D hard to call. Per germline, CDR1 LNHDA and CDR2 SQIVND (reference sequence). This CDR3 is built from 14 residues. Trimming stripped 3 bases from V and 1 base from J, with 9 bases between. The CDR3 sequence is CASSIKTGNTEAFF. CDR3 sequence (DNA): TGTGCCAGTAGTATCAAAACGGGGAACACTGAAGCTTTCTTT.

The rearrangement joins TRBV28 to TRBJ2-1; 7 positions match TRBD1. The ends lost 6 bases at V and 3 bases at J; junction bases unmatched: 5. Germline CDR1 reads MDHEN; CDR2 reads SYDVKM. This CDR3 is 14 amino acids long. The CDR3 DNA follows: TGTGCCAGCAGCCACGACAGGGTCTACAATGAGCAGTTCTTC. Protein: CASSHDRVYNEQFF.

The CDR3 nucleotides read TGTGCCACCGGGGGGACAGGGGATGTAGATACGCAGTATTTT. Its protein is CATGGTGDVDTQYF. V and J are TRBV24-1 and TRBJ2-3; TRBD1 matches at 10 bases. After removal of 9 bases from V and 5 bases from J, the junction contained 7 bases not matched to a gene. CDR1 is KGHDR, CDR2 SFDVKD, per germline. CDR3 size: 14 residues.

The genes are TRBV6-5 and TRBJ1-3, with D possibly TRBD1 on 5 matching bases. CDR1 MNHEY and CDR2 SVGAGI come from the germline V gene. This CDR3 is 14 amino acids long. V lost 6 bases to trimming and J lost 5 bases, with 14 bases between them. DNA for the CDR3: TGTGCCAGCAGGCCCCCGGGGGAGAGAAACACCATATATTTT. Translation gives CASRPPGERNTIYF.

This chain uses TRBV5-1 with TRBJ1-5, with TRBD1 as a possible D gene (6 bases). The CDR3 is made up of 16 amino acids. The V and J ends lost 10 bases and 9 bases respectively, with 29 bases between them. Germline V lookup: CDR1 SGHRS, CDR2 YFSETQ. The CDR3 is CARLWGARWTFGPQHF. CDR3 nucleotides: TGCGCCCGGCTGTGGGGGGCTCGATGGACCTTCGGGCCCCAGCATTTT.

The chain recombines TRBV6-1 with TRBJ2-7; 7 positions agree with TRBD2. This CDR3 region has 13 residues. CDR1 is MNHNS and CDR2 is SASEGT in the germline V gene. Trimming removed 3 bases from V and 2 bases from J; junction bases left unmatched: 1. Here the CDR3 reads CASSEGGTYEQYF. In DNA, the CDR3 is TGTGCCAGCAGTGAGGGGGGGACCTACGAGCAGTACTTC.

V gene TRBV6-6 combines with J gene TRBJ1-2; the D is unclear. Germline CDR1 and CDR2: MNHNY and SVGAGI (reference sequence). V lost 8 bases, J lost 8 bases, and 18 bases lay in between. The CDR3 is 13 amino acids. This CDR3 is CASLKTDVRGYTF. CDR3 DNA: TGTGCCAGCTTAAAGACGGACGTACGCGGCTACACCTTC.

The chain uses TRBV10-3 and TRBJ2-5, with a weak D call TRBD2 (5 bases). This CDR3 spans 16 amino acids. Germline V gene sequence: CDR1 ENHRY, CDR2 SYGVKD. V shed 6 bases and J shed 4 bases, with 21 bases lying between them. The CDR3 DNA sequence: TGTGCCATCAGATCTACCGGGAAAGGTCTGGGAGAGACCCAGTACTTC. Protein: CAIRSTGKGLGETQYF.

This clone appeared a single time. The chain carries TRBV6-5 and TRBJ2-6; D call uncertain. The CDR3 consists of 15 residues. Germline CDR1 is MNHEY and CDR2 is SVGAGI. V lost 6 bases to trimming and J lost 0 bases, with 9 bases between them. The CDR3 DNA is TGTGCCAGCAGGTCATTCATCTCTGGGGCCAACGTCCTGACTTTC. It yields the protein CASRSFISGANVLTF.

The chain recombines TRBV28 with TRBJ1-1; possible D gene TRBD1, 5 bases. Trimming removed 8 bases from V and 3 bases from J, with 19 bases in between. The CDR3 consists of 15 residues. CDR1 and CDR2 from the germline V gene are MDHEN and SYDVKM. The CDR3 here is CASHPGGVLYTEAFF. The CDR3 nucleotides read TGTGCCAGCCATCCGGGGGGGGTTTTATACACTGAAGCTTTCTTT.

This sequence joins TRBV28 and TRBJ1-5, with TRBD1 as a possible D gene (6 bases). From germline, CDR1 is MDHEN and CDR2 SYDVKM. The length of the CDR3 is 14 residues. Trimming took off 6 bases at V and 5 bases at J, with 14 bases between the two ends. The CDR3 here is CASRTQGIYQPQHF. CDR3 in DNA: TGTGCCAGCAGGACCCAGGGGATTTATCAGCCCCAGCATTTT.

The V and J genes are TRBV7-9 and TRBJ1-2; 7 nucleotides agree with TRBD1. The CDR3 sequence is 16 residues long. CDR1 is SEHNR, CDR2 FQNEAQ, per germline (reference sequence). The V and J ends lost 7 bases and 3 bases, in that order; junction bases with no gene match: 14. The DNA for the CDR3 is TGTGCCAGCAACCGACTAGCCACCGGGACAGACTATGGCTACACCTTC. Encoded protein: CASNRLATGTDYGYTF.

The genes are TRBV2 and TRBJ1-1; no clear D gene. CDR3 length: 12 amino acids. Germline CDR1 SNHLY, CDR2 FYNNEI. V dropped 0 bases and J dropped 8 bases, with 7 bases sitting between them. Written as DNA, the CDR3 is TGTGCCAGCAGTGAAGCCGAAGTGGAAGCTTTCTTT. Amino acid sequence: CASSEAEVEAFF.

The CDR3, as DNA: TGTGCCAGCAGCTTATCCCCGGGACTAGCGGATAACTACGAGCAGTACTTC. It specifies CASSLSPGLADNYEQYF. The chain links TRBV7-9 to TRBJ2-7; 11 positions match TRBD2. The CDR3 contains 17 residues. V lost 2 bases to trimming and J lost 3 bases; unmatched junction nucleotides: 9. Germline CDR1 SEHNR, CDR2 FQNEAQ (reference sequence).

The V gene is TRBV10-2, the J gene TRBJ1-5; TRBD1 matches at 7 bases. The V gene end was trimmed by 6 bases and the J gene end by 0 bases; junction bases not matched to a gene: 2. The germline V gene encodes CDR1 WSHSY and CDR2 SAAADI. The CDR3 contains 14 residues. The CDR3 DNA reads TGCGCCAGCAGAACAGGGGATAGCAATCAGCCCCAGCATTTT. Its protein product is CASRTGDSNQPQHF.

This chain joins TRBV28 and TRBJ2-3, with 9 nucleotides matching TRBD1. Losses at the gene ends were 5 bases for V and 5 bases for J; bases not matched to a gene: 8. The CDR3 spans 15 residues. CDR1 and CDR2 from the germline V gene are MDHEN and SYDVKM. This CDR3 is CASSNRDRAQDTQYF. In DNA form, the CDR3 reads TGTGCCAGCAGTAACCGGGACAGGGCGCAAGATACGCAGTATTTT.

The chain carries TRBV6-5 and TRBJ2-2; no clear D. The germline V and J ends were trimmed by 4 bases and 3 bases, with 6 bases remaining between them. The germline V gene encodes CDR1 MNHEY and CDR2 SVGAGI. This CDR3 is 13 amino acids long. The CDR3 region has the DNA TGTGCCAGCAGTTTCCGGTACACCGGGGAGCTGTTTTTT. Its protein product is CASSFRYTGELFF.

This chain links TRBV28 with TRBJ1-5; 7 bases agree with TRBD1. The CDR3 totals 15 residues. V gave up 6 bases and J gave up 4 bases; unmatched junction bases: 9. Germline V lookup: CDR1 MDHEN, CDR2 SYDVKM. DNA of the CDR3: TGTGCCAGCAGGTACCGGGACAGACCAAATCAGCCCCAGCATTTT. Translated: CASRYRDRPNQPQHF.

The chain is built from TRBV27 and TRBJ1-6; TRBD1 is a possible D gene (5 bases). This CDR3 comprises 14 residues. Trimming took off 5 bases at V and 4 bases at J, with 9 bases between the two ends. In germline, CDR1 is MNHEY, CDR2 SMNVEV (reference sequence). The CDR3 sequence is CASSPQGYNSPLHF. The CDR3 nucleotides read TGTGCCAGCAGTCCCCAGGGTTATAATTCACCCCTCCACTTT.

The gene calls are TRBV6-5 and TRBJ2-7; D remains unclear. CDR1 and CDR2 from the germline V gene are MNHEY and SVGAGI. Trimming took off 5 bases at V and 0 bases at J, with 8 bases between the two ends. The CDR3 contains 13 residues. The DNA of the CDR3 is TGTGCCAGCAGTATTCAGAGCTCCTACGAGCAGTACTTC. It translates to CASSIQSSYEQYF.

V is TRBV19 and J is TRBJ1-2; TRBD1 might be the D (5 bases). This CDR3 spans 13 amino acids. Trimming shortened V by 10 bases and J by 0 bases, and 12 bases separated the two germline ends. From germline, CDR1 is LNHDA and CDR2 SQIVND (reference sequence). The CDR3 coding sequence is TGTGCCACTGCCGGGACGGCTAACTATGGCTACACCTTC. Its protein is CATAGTANYGYTF.

The count of this clone is one. The chain recombines TRBV19 with TRBJ2-1; the match to TRBD2 covers 7 bases. In germline, CDR1 is LNHDA, CDR2 SQIVND (reference sequence). J gave up 7 bases and V 0 bases, and 9 bases lay outside the gene matches. The CDR3 has 16 residues. The CDR3 here is CASSIDSREDRNEQFF. The DNA of the CDR3 is TGTGCCAGTAGTATAGATTCCCGGGAGGATCGGAATGAGCAGTTCTTC. Complete variable domain (other parts from reference TRBV19 and TRBJ2-1): DGGITQSPKYLFRKEGQNVTLSCEQNLNHDAMYWYRQDPGQGLRLIYYSQIVNDFQKGDIAEGYSVSREKKESFPLTVTSAQKNPTAFYLCASSIDSREDRNEQFFGPGTRLTVL.

The chain employs TRBV24-1 and TRBJ2-1, with TRBD1 matching over 9 bases. The germline CDR1 and CDR2 sequences are KGHDR and SFDVKD. The CDR3 covers 15 residues. The J segment lost 5 bases and the V segment lost 7 bases, leaving 8 bases of the junction unmatched. The CDR3 DNA reads as TGTGCCACCAGGCCACAGGGGGCGTCCAACAATGAGCAGTTCTTC. It is translated as CATRPQGASNNEQFF.

The J gene is TRBJ2-4, the V gene TRBV18; no clear D gene. The germline V and J ends were trimmed by 3 bases and 0 bases, with 9 bases remaining between them. CDR1 KGHSH and CDR2 LQKENI come from the germline V gene. The CDR3 is 15 amino acids. The CDR3 here is CASSPAELAKNIQYF. In DNA form, the CDR3 reads TGTGCCAGCTCACCTGCTGAGCTAGCCAAAAACATTCAGTACTTC.

DNA of the CDR3: TGTGCCAGCAGCTCCACTAGCGGGGGCCCCCATGAGCAGTTCTTC. As protein: CASSSTSGGPHEQFF. This sequence joins TRBV7-3 and TRBJ2-1, with 11 bases identical to TRBD2. V was clipped by 4 bases and J by 8 bases; unmatched bases: 7. This CDR3 is built from 15 residues. CDR1 SGHTA and CDR2 FQGTGA come from the germline V gene.

This clone has just one count. V usage is TRBV19 and J usage is TRBJ1-1; no firm D call. Deletions cut 2 bases from V and 11 bases from J, with 15 bases between. The CDR3 is 13 residues long. CDR1 LNHDA and CDR2 SQIVND come from the germline V gene (reference sequence). CDR3 amino acids: CASSISGNRPAFF. The CDR3 DNA is TGTGCCAGTAGTATATCGGGTAATCGCCCGGCTTTCTTT.

The genes are TRBV11-2 and TRBJ1-1; a weak D match, TRBD1 (5 bases). The CDR3 is made up of 13 amino acids. CDR1 is SGHAT and CDR2 is FQNNGV in the germline V gene. V dropped 1 base and J dropped 9 bases, with 12 bases sitting between them. DNA for the CDR3: TGTGCCAGCAGCTTAGTCAGACAGAAACAAGCTTTCTTT. Translating it yields CASSLVRQKQAFF.

The V and J genes are TRBV4-1 and TRBJ1-2; D perhaps matches TRBD1 (6 bases). CDR1 MGHRA and CDR2 YSYEKL come from the germline V gene. Trimming took off 1 base at V and 4 bases at J, with 10 bases between the two ends. CDR3 length: 14 amino acids. The CDR3 reads CASSQARGGYGYTF. CDR3 DNA sequence: TGCGCCAGCAGCCAAGCCAGGGGCGGCTATGGCTACACCTTC.

This clone occurred once. The chain is built from TRBV5-1 and TRBJ2-7; no reliable D call. Germline V gene lookup returns CDR1 SGHRS and CDR2 YFSETQ. V was shortened by 3 bases and J by 2 bases, with 9 bases between the two germline ends. The CDR3 covers 13 residues. In DNA, the CDR3 is TGCGCCAGCAGCTCTTTGCAGCCCTACGAGCAGTACTTC. It translates to CASSSLQPYEQYF.